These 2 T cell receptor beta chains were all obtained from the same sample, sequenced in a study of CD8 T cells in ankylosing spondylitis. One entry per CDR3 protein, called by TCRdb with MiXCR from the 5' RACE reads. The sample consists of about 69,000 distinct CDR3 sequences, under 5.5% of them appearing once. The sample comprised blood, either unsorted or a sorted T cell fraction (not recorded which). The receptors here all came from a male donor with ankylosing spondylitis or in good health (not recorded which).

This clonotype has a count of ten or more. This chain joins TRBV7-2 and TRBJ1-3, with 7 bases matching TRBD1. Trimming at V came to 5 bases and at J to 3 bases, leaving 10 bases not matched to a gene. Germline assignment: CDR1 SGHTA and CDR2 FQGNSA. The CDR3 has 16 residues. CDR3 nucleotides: TGTGCCAGCAGCCCGACAGGGATTTCTTTTGGAAACACCATATATTTT. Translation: CASSPTGISFGNTIYF.

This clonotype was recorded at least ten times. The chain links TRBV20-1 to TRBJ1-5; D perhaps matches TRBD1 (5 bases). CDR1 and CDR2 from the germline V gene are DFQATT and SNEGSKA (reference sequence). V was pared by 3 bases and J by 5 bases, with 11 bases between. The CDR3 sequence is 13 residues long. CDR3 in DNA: TGCAGTGCTAGGGGGGGGAAGGATCAGCCCCAGCATTTT. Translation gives CSARGGKDQPQHF.